A selection of T cell receptor beta chains follows, all from one sample in a study of T-cell memory formation after mild COVID-19. TCRdb re-called the 5' RACE reads through MiXCR, storing one row per CDR3 protein. The top ten clones hold over 20% of a sample with over 300,000 distinct CDR3 sequences, 20% of them seen once. Sequencing was performed on PBMCs or a T cell subset sorted from them (not recorded which). These receptors were collected from a man in his late teens or twenties who had mild COVID-19 (a few samples of this study predate the infection). Cell type and time point are not known. Each CDR3 is given with its conserved first and last residue. A D gene is named only where the DNA matches it firmly. Clone size is shown for a subset of rows, as once, few, many or a class of expanded clone.

V gene	D gene	clone size	J gene	CDR3 DNA	CDR3 protein
TRBV20-1	TRBD2	few	TRBJ2-3	TGCAGTGCTTCGACCCAAATAGCGGGGACCACAGATACGCAGTATTTT	CSASTQIAGTTDTQYF
TRBV28	.	few	TRBJ2-1	TGTGCCGCACAGGGCCGAGTTTACTACAATGAGCAGTTCTTC	CAAQGRVYYNEQFF
TRBV6-5	.	.	TRBJ1-1	TGTGCCAGCAGTTACTCGATGGGGGAGGGGAACACTGAAGCTTTCTTT	CASSYSMGEGNTEAFF
TRBV11-2	.	.	TRBJ2-7	TGTGCCAGCAGCTGGGGCGGGACACCCTCCGAGCAGTACTTC	CASSWGGTPSEQYF
TRBV6-2/TRBV6-3	.	.	TRBJ2-2	TGTGCCAGCAGCGATTACGGGGAGCTGTTTTTT	CASSDYGELFF
TRBV4-3	.	.	TRBJ1-1	TGCGCCAGCAGCCAAGAATCCCGGGACTCAAGAAGGACTGAAGCTTTCTTT	CASSQESRDSRRTEAFF
TRBV7-2	.	.	TRBJ2-3	TGTGCCAGCAGCCCAGGGGGGGGGAGGTCAGATACGCAGTATTTT	CASSPGGGRSDTQYF
TRBV7-3	.	.	TRBJ1-1	TGTGCCAGCAGCTTAGGGGTGTCAGGTCCTGGAGGGACTGAAGCTTTATTT	CASSLGVSGPGGTEALF
TRBV20-1	TRBD1	.	TRBJ2-7	TGCAGTGCTAGTGCCCGTTGGGACAGGGATGCTAAGTACTTC	CSASARWDRDAKYF
TRBV10-1	TRBD2	.	TRBJ2-3	TGCGCCAGCAGTGAGTCTCGGGGGGGGGTATCTATGCAGTATTTT	CASSESRGGVSMQYF
TRBV14	.	few	TRBJ2-5	TGTGCCAGCAGCCAACGGACCGCTAGCACCTTCCAAGAGACCCAGTACTTC	CASSQRTASTFQETQYF